This TCR beta chain was sequenced in a study of cytomegalovirus exposure and HLA in healthy donors. In the PCR, 60 Vbeta and 13 Jbeta primers were used. Only in-frame clones appear in the TCRdb table, and some are missing; sequencing was by immunoSEQ multiplex PCR. The profile shows approximately 200,000 clones, around 67% of them singletons. The CDR3 is 13 amino acids. V lost 4 bases, J lost 1 base, and 7 bases lay in between. The V gene's germline CDR1 is LNHDA and CDR2 SQIVND (reference sequence). In regard to this clone: Its antigen is still unknown. At the DNA level, this CDR3 is encoded by other sequences in the same sample as well.

Study conclusions and caveats: Later, TCR association rates were found to vary by HLA locus, highest for DRB1 and lowest for HLA-C. An apparent linkage of common viral pathogens to several of the most significant clusters emerged in a later analysis. Excluded: some indistinguishable V segments such as TRBV6-2 and TRBV6-3.

This receptor was taken from a woman aged 30 to 39 in good health and CMV-seropositive. The rearrangement links TRBV19 to TRBJ1-1, with a tentative D call TRBD1 (5 bases). Input material: PBMCs. The CDR3 reads CASSTGGNTEAFF. CDR3 bases: TGTGCCAGTAGTACGGGGGGGAACACTGAAGCTTTCTTT.